The clone carrying this T cell receptor beta chain showed up many times. Its antigen is undetermined. The DNA is omitted, as the CDR3 cannot be located on it reliably, and the CDR3 follows TCRdb's listing. The CDR3 length equals 17 residues, ends included. Molecules of cDNA were individually given unique molecular identifiers that were attached to them. MiXCR, applied by TCRdb to the 5' RACE reads, yields one record per CDR3 protein. Of roughly 40,000 distinct CDR3 sequences listed, over 4.5% were seen once; the top ten hold roughly 4.9%. This sample is drawn from a study of early T cells in non-severe SARS-CoV-2 infection. Study-wide background: Sequencing was performed on bulk RNA from unsorted whole blood, leaving chains unpaired.

General study findings and limits: Matching with VDJdb favored anti-spike CD8 responses (missing private and CD4 specificities).

This clonotype originated in an adult who was a healthcare worker with PCR-confirmed SARS-CoV-2 infection or an uninfected control (not recorded which). The chain links TRBV7-5 to TRBJ1-1; TRBD1 reflects the table's D call only, with no check against the DNA. TRBV7-5 is shown as a pseudogene. Sequences were obtained from whole blood. CDR3 region: CISVPEASDSTNTEAFF.